This TCR beta chain came from a study of blood T cell repertoires in COVID-19. Background on the study: Samples taken during acute and convalescent COVID-19 were collected in the United States, Italy and Spain. In each case, the material was cDNA or gDNA derived from T cells, B-cell-depleted T cells, or PBMCs.

Original processing notes: Estimation of nucleated cell counts relied on the amplification of reference gene primers. Profiled with immunoSEQ multiplex PCR; TCRdb holds only in-frame clones, not every one. V and J calls and clone size are those listed in that table; D and trimming were worked out from the DNA. Of around 150,000 clones listed, approximately 91% are singletons. This CDR3 has 14 amino acids. From germline, CDR1 is SEHNR and CDR2 FQNEAQ (reference sequence). V shed 8 bases and J shed 3 bases, with 16 bases lying between them. The rearrangement joins TRBV7-9 to TRBJ1-1; the D gene is possibly TRBD1 (5 bases). Sequenced sample: peripheral blood. The receptor was derived from a man aged 18-30 years with acute or convalescent COVID-19. CDR3 sequence reads: CASFPNPGDTEAFF. CDR3 DNA: TGTGCCAGCTTCCCAAATCCGGGGGACACTGAAGCTTTCTTT.